This T cell receptor beta chain stems from a study of blood T cell repertoires in COVID-19. About the study: PBMCs, B-cell-depleted T cells, or T cells were the source of the cDNA or gDNA that made up the material.

CDR1 is SGDLS and CDR2 is YYNGEE in the germline V gene. Trimming removed 0 bases at V and 0 bases at J, with 13 bases between. The CDR3 loop spans 17 amino acids. The assay was immunoSEQ multiplex PCR, and TCRdb's table has in-frame clones only and misses some. This sample has roughly 400,000 clones, with 87% found just once. Individuals aged about 18 to 100 years were recruited from 24 US areas. Membership in each cohort depended on participant-reported clinical history. Donors in Cohort 3 counted as recovered after two negative PCRs, clearance, or symptom resolution. The V and J genes are TRBV9 and TRBJ1-3; maybe TRBD1 (6 bases). Sequencing used PBMCs or T cells enriched from blood (not recorded which). This clonotype was sampled from a woman in her forties or fifties who had recovered from COVID-19. The CDR3 DNA reads as TGTGCCAGCAGCGTAGCCCGCGAGGGGGACTCTGGAAACACCATATATTTT. Translated, it gives CASSVAREGDSGNTIYF.